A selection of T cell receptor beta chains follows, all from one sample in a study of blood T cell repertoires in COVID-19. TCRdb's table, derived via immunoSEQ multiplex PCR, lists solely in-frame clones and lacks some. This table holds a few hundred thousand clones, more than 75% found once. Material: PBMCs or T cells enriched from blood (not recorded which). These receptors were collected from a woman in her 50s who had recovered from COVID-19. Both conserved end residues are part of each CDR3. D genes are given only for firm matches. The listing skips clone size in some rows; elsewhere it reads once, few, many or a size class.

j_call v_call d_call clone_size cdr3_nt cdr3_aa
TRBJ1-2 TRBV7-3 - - TGTGCCAGCAGCTTAAATTCGGGCTATGGCTACACCTTC CASSLNSGYGYTF
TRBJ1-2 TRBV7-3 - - TGTGCCAGCAGCCACCGGGACAACCGTAACTATGGCTACACCTTC CASSHRDNRNYGYTF
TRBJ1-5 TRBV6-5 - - TGTGCCAGCAGTTACTCGGCAGGGAGCAATCAGCCCCAGCATTTT CASSYSAGSNQPQHF
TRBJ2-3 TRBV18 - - TGTGCCAGCTCACCACCCGAACTGCTCACAGATACGCAGTATTTT CASSPPELLTDTQYF
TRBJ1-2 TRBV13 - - TGTGCCAGCAGCTTAGTTTTCGGTGGCTACACCTTC CASSLVFGGYTF
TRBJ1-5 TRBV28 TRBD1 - TGTGCCAGCAGTTTAAGGACAGGAATGAATCAGCCCCAGCATTTT CASSLRTGMNQPQHF
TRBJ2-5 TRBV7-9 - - TGTGCCAGCAGCCTAACGGACTACGGCCAAGAGACCCAGTACTTC CASSLTDYGQETQYF
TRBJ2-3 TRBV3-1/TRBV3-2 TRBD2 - TGTGCCAGCAGGTTGACTAGCGGGGAAGTCGATACGCAGTATTTT CASRLTSGEVDTQYF
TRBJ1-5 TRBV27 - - TGTGCCAGCAGTCTCACCGGGACACATAGCAATCAGCCCCAGCATTTT CASSLTGTHSNQPQHF
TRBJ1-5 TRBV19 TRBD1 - TGTGCCAGTAGTTTACAGGGGGATCAGCCCCAGCATTTT CASSLQGDQPQHF
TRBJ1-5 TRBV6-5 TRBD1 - TGTGCCAGCAGCCCCGGGACAGGCAATCAGCCCCAGCATTTT CASSPGTGNQPQHF
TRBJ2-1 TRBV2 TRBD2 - TGTGCCAGCAGCGGGGGGGAGCAGTTCTTC CASSGGEQFF
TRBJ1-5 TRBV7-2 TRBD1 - TGTGCCAGCAGCTCCTCGGCAGGGGGAAATCAGCCCCAGCATTTT CASSSSAGGNQPQHF
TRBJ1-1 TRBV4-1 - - TGCGCCAGCAGCCAATATACAGGGAGAGGGGACACTGAAGCTTTCTTT CASSQYTGRGDTEAFF
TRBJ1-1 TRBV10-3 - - TGTGCCATCAGTGACAGGGTTGGCACGAAAGCTTTCTTT CAISDRVGTKAFF
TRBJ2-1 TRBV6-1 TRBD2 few TGTGCCAGCAGTGAAGACATCCGGACTAGTCCGTTCTTC CASSEDIRTSPFF
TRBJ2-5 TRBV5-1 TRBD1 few TGCGCCAGCAGCCCGGGACAGGGGTTTGAGACCCAGTACTTC CASSPGQGFETQYF
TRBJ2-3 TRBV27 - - TGTGCCAGCAGTTTAGGCTTCTGGAGTACAGATACGCAGTATTTT CASSLGFWSTDTQYF
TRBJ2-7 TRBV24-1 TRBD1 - TGTGCCACCAGTGAGGGAACAGGGGTCGGTTCCTACGAGCAGTACTTC CATSEGTGVGSYEQYF
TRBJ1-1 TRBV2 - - TGTGCCAGCAGTGAGGGCTTTGGGCAAGTAATCGAAGCTTTCTTT CASSEGFGQVIEAFF
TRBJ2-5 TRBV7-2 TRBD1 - TGTGCCAGCAGCTTTGTGGGACAGGGGGGAAAAGAGACCCAGTACTTC CASSFVGQGGKETQYF
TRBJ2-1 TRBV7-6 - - TGTGCCAGCAGCTTAGTGGGGACAGAGCAGTTCTTC CASSLVGTEQFF
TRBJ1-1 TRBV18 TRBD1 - TGTGCCAGCTCACCCCGGCGACAGGGTAAAGGGGCCGGCACTGAAGCTTTCTTT CASSPRRQGKGAGTEAFF
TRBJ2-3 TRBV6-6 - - TGTGCCAGCAAACTACTCGTATCTAGCACAGATACGCAGTATTTT CASKLLVSSTDTQYF
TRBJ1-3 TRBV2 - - TGTGCCAGCAGTGAAGCGCGGGACTCTGGAAACACCATATATTTT CASSEARDSGNTIYF
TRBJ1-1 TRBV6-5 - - TGTGCCAGCAGTTACGCGAACGCCGTCGCTGAAGCTTTCTTT CASSYANAVAEAFF
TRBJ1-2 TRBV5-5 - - TGTGCCAGCAGCTTGATGGACAGACCAAACTATGGCTACACCTTC CASSLMDRPNYGYTF
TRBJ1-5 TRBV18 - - TGTGCCAGCTCACCATTCGCCAGGGGTGACAATCAGCCCCAGCATTTT CASSPFARGDNQPQHF
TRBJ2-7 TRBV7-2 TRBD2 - TGTGCCAGCAGCTTAGAGGTAGCGGGGGTGGCTTTGATGGAGCAGTACTTC CASSLEVAGVALMEQYF
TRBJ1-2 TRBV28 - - TGTGCCAGCAGTTTAGGGGCAGGAGGGTACCTTTATGGCTACACCTTC CASSLGAGGYLYGYTF
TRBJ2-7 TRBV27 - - TGTGCCAGCAGTCCCCGTCCCCCCTACGAGCAGTACTTC CASSPRPPYEQYF
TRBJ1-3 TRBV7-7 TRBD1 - TGTGCTAGCAGCGCGGGACAGCCTGGAAACACCATATATTTT CASSAGQPGNTIYF
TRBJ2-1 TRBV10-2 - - TGCGCCAGCAGTGAGTCGTCTGGCCCCAGGGAGCAGTTCTTC CASSESSGPREQFF
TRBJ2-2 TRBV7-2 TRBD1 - TGTGCCAGCAGTTATCCCGGGACAGATCTTTCCGGGGAGCTGTTTTTT CASSYPGTDLSGELFF
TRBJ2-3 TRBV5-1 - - TGCGCCAGCAGCGTGAGCTCAGATACGCAGTATTTT CASSVSSDTQYF
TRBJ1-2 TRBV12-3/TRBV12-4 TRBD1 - TGTGCCAGCAGGGGGCAGGGGGAGAGTGGCTACACCTTC CASRGQGESGYTF
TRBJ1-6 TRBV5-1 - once TGCGCCAGCAGCTTGGAAAGACCAGGGGTAGGTGCTTCACCCCTCCACTTT CASSLERPGVGASPLHF
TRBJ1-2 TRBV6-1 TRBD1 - TGTGCCAGCAGTGAATTCGGACAGGGAGCGGGCTACACCTTC CASSEFGQGAGYTF
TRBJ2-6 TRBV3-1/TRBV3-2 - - TGTGCCAGCAGCTCCAGGGGTTCTGGGGCCAACGTCCTGACTTTC CASSSRGSGANVLTF
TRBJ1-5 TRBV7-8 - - TGTGCCAGCAGCCAAGATGACAGGAGCAATCAGCCCCAGCATTTT CASSQDDRSNQPQHF
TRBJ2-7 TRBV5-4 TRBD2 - TGTGCCAGCAGCTTTGGACTAGCGGTCTCCTACGAGCAGTACTTC CASSFGLAVSYEQYF
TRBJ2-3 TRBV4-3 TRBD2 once TGCGCCAGCAGCCAAGACTGGACTAGCGGGGGACTCACAGATACGCAGTATTTT CASSQDWTSGGLTDTQYF
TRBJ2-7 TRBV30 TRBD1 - TGTGCCTGGGACAGGGGGTCCTCCTACGAGCAGTACTTC CAWDRGSSYEQYF
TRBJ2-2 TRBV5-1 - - TGCGCCAGCAGGTTGATTGGGGGCAGTAGTACCGGGGAGCTGTTTTTT CASRLIGGSSTGELFF
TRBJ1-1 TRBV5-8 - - TGTGCCAGCAGCTTATACCCTAACGGGGCTGAAGCTTTCTTT CASSLYPNGAEAFF
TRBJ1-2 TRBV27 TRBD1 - TGTGCCAGCAGCCCCTACCCCGAGGGACAGGGGAATAGCTACACCTTC CASSPYPEGQGNSYTF
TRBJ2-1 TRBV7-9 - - TGTGCCAGCACTAAAGTCCGAGGATCCGACCAGGAGCAGTTCTTC CASTKVRGSDQEQFF
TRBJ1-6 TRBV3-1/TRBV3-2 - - TGTGCCAGCAGCCAAGGATTGGCGCCCAGGGCCGATTCACCCCTCCACTTT CASSQGLAPRADSPLHF
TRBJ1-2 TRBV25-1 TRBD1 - TGTGCCAGCAGTGAAGAGGGGGCCGGCTATGGCTACACCTTC CASSEEGAGYGYTF
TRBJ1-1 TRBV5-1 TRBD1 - TGCGCCAGCAGCTTGGCACGCCCGACAGGGTTGAACACTGAAGCTTTCTTT CASSLARPTGLNTEAFF
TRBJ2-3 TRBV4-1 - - TGCGCCAGCAGCCATGGTGACAGAAAACAAACCACAGATACGCAGTATTTT CASSHGDRKQTTDTQYF
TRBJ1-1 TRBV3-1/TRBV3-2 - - TGTGCCAGCAGCGCCGCGCGGTCGAGTGAAGCTTTCTTT CASSAARSSEAFF
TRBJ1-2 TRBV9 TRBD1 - TGTGCCAGCAGCGAAACAGGGGATGGAGTCTATGGCTACACCTTC CASSETGDGVYGYTF
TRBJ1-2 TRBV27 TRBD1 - TGTGCCAGCAGTTTATGGTCGAGGACAGGGGTTGACGGCTACACCTTC CASSLWSRTGVDGYTF
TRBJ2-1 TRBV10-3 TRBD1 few TGTGCCACCAACCCCGGGACAGGGGAGAAGTCAATTGACTACAATGAGCAGTTCTTC CATNPGTGEKSIDYNEQFF
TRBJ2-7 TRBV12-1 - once TGTGCCAGCAGCTTTATGTGGCTAGCGGGGCCCCCGAGCTCCTACGAGCAGTACTTC CASSFMWLAGPPSSYEQYF
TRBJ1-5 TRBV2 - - TGTGCCAGCAGTGAATTTTCGCGTCCCTCGGGACAGCCCCAGCATTTT CASSEFSRPSGQPQHF
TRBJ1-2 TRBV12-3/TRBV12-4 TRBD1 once TGTGCCAGCAGTTTAGGACAGGGGTATGGCTACACCTTC CASSLGQGYGYTF